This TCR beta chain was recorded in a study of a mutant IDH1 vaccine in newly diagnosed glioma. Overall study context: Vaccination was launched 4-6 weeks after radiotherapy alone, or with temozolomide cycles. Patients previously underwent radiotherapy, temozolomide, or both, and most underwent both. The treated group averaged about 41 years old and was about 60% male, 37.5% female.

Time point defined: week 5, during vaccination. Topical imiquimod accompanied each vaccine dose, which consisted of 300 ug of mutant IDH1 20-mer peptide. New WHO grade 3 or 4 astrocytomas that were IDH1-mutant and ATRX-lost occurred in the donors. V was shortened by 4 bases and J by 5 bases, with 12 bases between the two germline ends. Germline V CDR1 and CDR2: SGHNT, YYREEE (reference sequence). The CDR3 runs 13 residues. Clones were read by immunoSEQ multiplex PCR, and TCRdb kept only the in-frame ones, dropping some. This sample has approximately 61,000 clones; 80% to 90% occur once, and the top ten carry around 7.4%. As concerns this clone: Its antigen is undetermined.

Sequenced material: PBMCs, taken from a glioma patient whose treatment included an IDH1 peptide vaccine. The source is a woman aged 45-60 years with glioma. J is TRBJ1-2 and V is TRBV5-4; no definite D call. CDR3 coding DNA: TGTGCCAGCAGCCCCTCCATGGGGTATGGCTACACCTTC. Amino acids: CASSPSMGYGYTF.